This record concerns one T cell receptor beta chain sequence. The germline V and J ends were trimmed by 6 bases and 2 bases, with 17 bases remaining between them. Germline V CDR1 and CDR2: KGHSH, LQKENI. This CDR3 is built from 15 residues. This sample stems from a study of control samples from healthy donors and cancer patients. Data came from immunoSEQ multiplex PCR; TCRdb stores just in-frame clones and leaves some out. The data contain roughly 160,000 clones, just over 85% of them singletons. The gene calls are TRBV18 and TRBJ2-7; D possibly corresponds to TRBD2 (7 bases). The TCR sequence derives from a woman in her thirties in good health. The sample consisted of blood. This CDR3 is CASSPGGTPTYEQYF. The CDR3 nucleotides read TGTGCCAGCTCCCCCGGGGGGACACCAACCTACGAGCAGTACTTC. Full variable domain (outside the CDR3, taken from reference TRBV18 and TRBJ2-7): NAGVMQNPRHLVRRRGQEARLRCSPMKGHSHVYWYRQLPEEGLKFMVYLQKENIIDESGMPKERFSAEFPKEGPSILRIQQVVRGDSAAYFCASSPGGTPTYEQYFGPGTRLTVT.